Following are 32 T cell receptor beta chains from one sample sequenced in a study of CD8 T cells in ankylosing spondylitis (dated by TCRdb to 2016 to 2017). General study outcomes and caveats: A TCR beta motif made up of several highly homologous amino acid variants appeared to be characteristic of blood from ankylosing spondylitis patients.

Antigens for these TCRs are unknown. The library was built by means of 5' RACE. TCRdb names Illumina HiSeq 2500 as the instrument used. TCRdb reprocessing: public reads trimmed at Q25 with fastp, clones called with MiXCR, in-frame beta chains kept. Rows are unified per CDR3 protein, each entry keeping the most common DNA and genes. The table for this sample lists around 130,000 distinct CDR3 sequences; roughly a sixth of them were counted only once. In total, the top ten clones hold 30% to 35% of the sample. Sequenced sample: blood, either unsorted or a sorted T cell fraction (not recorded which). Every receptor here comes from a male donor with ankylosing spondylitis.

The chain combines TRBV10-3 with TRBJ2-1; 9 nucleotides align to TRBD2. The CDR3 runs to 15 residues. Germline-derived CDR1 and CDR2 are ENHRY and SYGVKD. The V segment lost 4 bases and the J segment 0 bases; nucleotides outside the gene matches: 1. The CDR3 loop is CAISVSGSSYNEQFF. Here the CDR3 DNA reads TGTGCCATCAGTGTTAGCGGGAGCTCCTACAATGAGCAGTTCTTC.

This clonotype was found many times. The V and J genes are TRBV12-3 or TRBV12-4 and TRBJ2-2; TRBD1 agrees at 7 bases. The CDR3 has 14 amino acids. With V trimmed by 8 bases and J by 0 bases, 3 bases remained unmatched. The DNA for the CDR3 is TGTGCCAGCCAGGACAGGACGAACACCGGGGAGCTGTTTTTT. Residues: CASQDRTNTGELFF.

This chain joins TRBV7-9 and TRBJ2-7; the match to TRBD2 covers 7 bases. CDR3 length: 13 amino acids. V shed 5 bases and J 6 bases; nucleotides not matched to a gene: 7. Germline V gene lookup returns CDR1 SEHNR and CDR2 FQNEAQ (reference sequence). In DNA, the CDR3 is TGTGCCAGCAGCCCGACTAGCATCCGCGAGCAGTACTTC. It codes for CASSPTSIREQYF.

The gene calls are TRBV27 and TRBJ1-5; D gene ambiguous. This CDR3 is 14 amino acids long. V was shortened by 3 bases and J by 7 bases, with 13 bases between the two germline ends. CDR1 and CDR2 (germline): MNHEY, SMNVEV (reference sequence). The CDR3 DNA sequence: TGTGCCAGCAGTTTCGGTGGATATGGGCAGCCCCAGCATTTT. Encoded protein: CASSFGGYGQPQHF.

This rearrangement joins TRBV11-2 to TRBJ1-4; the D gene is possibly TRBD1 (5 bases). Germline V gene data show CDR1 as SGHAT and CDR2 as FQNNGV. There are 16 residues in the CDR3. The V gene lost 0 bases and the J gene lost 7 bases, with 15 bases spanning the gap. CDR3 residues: CASSLEGQVGTEKLFF. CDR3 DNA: TGTGCCAGCAGCTTAGAGGGGCAGGTCGGAACTGAAAAACTGTTTTTT.

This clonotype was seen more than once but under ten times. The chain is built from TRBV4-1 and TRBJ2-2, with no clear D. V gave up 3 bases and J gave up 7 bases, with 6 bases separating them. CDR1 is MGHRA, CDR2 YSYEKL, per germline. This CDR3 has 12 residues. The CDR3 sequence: CASSHSIGELFF. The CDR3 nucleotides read TGCGCCAGCAGCCACAGCATCGGGGAGCTGTTTTTT.

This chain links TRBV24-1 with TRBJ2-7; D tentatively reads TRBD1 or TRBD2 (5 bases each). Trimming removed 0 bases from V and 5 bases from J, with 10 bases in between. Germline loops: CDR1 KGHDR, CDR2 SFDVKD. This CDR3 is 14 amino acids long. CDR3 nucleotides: TGTGCCACCAGTGATTTGGGGGGAGCCCACGAGCAGTACTTC. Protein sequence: CATSDLGGAHEQYF.

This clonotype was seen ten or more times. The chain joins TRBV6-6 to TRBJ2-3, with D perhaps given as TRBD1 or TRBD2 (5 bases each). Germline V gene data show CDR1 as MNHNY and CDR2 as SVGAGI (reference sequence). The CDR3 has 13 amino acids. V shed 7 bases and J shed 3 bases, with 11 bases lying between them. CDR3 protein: CASNGAQTDTQYF. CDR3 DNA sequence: TGTGCCAGCAACGGGGCGCAAACAGATACGCAGTATTTT.

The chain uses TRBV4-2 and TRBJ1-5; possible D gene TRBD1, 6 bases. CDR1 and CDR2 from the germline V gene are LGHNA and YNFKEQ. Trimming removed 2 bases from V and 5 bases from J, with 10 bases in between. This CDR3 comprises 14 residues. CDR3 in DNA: TGTGCCAGCAGCCAAACTCCAGGGGATCAGCCCCAGCATTTT. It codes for CASSQTPGDQPQHF.

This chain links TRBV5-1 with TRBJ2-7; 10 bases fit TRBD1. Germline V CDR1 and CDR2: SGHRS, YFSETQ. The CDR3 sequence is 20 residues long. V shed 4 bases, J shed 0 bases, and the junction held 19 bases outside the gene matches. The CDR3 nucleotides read TGCGCCAGCAGCCCCGATGGAGGCGGGACAGGGGATCTTTACTCCTACGAGCAGTACTTC. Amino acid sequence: CASSPDGGGTGDLYSYEQYF.

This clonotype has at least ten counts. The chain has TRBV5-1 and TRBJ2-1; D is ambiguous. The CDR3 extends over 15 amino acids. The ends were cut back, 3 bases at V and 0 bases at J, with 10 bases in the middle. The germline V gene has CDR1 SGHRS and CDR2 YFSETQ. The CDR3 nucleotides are TGCGCCAGCAGCTCAGCTCCGAGCTCCTACAATGAGCAGTTCTTC. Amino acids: CASSSAPSSYNEQFF.

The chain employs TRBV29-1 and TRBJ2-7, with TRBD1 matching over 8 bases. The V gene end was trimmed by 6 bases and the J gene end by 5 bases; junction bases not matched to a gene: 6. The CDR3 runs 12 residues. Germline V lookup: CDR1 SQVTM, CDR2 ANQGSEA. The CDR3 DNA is TGCAGCGTCAAGACAGGGGCCAACGAGCAGTACTTC. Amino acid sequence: CSVKTGANEQYF.

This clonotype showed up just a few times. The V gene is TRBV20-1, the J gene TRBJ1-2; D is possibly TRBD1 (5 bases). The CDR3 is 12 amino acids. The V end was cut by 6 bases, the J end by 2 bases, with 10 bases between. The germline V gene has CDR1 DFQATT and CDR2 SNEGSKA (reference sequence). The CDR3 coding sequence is TGCAGTGCCCGCGGGACCAACTATGGCTACACCTTC. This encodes CSARGTNYGYTF.

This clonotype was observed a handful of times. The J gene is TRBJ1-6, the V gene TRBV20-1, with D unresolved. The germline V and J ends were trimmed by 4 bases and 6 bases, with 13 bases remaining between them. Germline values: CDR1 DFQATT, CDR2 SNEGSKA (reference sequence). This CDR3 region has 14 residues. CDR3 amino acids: CSATRTSVNSPLHF. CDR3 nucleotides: TGCAGTGCTACCCGGACGAGTGTTAATTCACCCCTCCACTTT.

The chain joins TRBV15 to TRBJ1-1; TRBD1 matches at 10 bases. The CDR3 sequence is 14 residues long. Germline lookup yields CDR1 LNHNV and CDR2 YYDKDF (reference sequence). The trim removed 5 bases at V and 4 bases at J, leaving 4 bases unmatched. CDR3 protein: CATSFGQGGTEAFF. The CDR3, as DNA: TGTGCCACCAGCTTCGGACAGGGGGGCACTGAAGCTTTCTTT. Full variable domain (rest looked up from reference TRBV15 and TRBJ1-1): DAMVIQNPRYQVTQFGKPVTLSCSQTLNHNVMYWYQQKSSQAPKLLFHYYDKDFNNEADTPDNFQSRRPNTSFCFLDIRSPGLGDTAMYLCATSFGQGGTEAFFGQGTRLTVV.

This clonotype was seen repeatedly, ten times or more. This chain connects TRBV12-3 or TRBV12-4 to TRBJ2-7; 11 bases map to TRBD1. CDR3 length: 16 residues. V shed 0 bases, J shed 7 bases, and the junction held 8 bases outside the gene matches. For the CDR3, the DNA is TGTGCCAGCAGTTTAGCTCTCGGACAGGGGGCTAGAGAGCAGTACTTC. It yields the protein CASSLALGQGAREQYF.

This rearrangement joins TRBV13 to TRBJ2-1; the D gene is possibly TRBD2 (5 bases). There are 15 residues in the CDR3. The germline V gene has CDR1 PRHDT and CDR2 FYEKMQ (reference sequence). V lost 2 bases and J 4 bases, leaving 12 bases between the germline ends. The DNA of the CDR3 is TGTGCCAGCAGCTTAACCCGGGAACTTTACAATGAGCAGTTCTTC. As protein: CASSLTRELYNEQFF.

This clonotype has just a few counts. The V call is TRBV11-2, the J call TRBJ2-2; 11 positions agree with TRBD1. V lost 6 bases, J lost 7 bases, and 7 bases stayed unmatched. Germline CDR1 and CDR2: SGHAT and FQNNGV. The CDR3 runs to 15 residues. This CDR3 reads CASRTGQGAVGELFF. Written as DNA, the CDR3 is TGTGCCAGCAGAACAGGACAGGGGGCCGTCGGGGAGCTGTTTTTT.

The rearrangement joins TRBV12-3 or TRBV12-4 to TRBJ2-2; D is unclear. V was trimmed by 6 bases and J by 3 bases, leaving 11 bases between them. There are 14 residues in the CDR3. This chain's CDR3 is CASRAGPYTGELFF. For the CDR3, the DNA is TGTGCCAGCAGGGCCGGGCCTTACACCGGGGAGCTGTTTTTT.

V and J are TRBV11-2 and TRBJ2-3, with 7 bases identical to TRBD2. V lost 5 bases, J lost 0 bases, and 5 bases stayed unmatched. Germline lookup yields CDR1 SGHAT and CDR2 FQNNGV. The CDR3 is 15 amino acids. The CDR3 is CASSLRLASTDTQYF. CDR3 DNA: TGTGCCAGCAGCCTACGACTAGCAAGCACAGATACGCAGTATTTT.

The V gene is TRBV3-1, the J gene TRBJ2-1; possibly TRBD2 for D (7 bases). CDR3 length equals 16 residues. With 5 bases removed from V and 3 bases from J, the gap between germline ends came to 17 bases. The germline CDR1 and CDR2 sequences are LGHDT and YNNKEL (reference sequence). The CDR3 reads CASSEGGASGYNEQFF. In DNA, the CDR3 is TGTGCCAGCAGCGAAGGGGGGGCTAGCGGCTACAATGAGCAGTTCTTC.

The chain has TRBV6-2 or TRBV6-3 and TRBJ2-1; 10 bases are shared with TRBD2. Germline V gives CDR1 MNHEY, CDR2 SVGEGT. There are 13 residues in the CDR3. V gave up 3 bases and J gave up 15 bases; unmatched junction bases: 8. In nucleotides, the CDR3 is TGTGCCAGCAGTTATGGGCTAGCGGGAGTATGGTTCTTC. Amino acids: CASSYGLAGVWFF.

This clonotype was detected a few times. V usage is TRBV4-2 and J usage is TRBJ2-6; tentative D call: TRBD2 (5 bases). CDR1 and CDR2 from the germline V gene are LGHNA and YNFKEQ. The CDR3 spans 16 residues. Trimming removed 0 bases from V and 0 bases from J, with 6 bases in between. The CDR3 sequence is CASSQEGVSGANVLTF. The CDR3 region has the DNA TGTGCCAGCAGCCAAGAGGGAGTCTCTGGGGCCAACGTCCTGACTTTC.

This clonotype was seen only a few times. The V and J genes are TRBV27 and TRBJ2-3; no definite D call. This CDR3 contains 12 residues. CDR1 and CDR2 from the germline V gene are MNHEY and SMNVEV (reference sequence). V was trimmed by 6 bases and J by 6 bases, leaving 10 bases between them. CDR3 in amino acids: CASSPDGDTQYF. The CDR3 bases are TGTGCCAGCAGCCCAGACGGGGATACGCAGTATTTT.

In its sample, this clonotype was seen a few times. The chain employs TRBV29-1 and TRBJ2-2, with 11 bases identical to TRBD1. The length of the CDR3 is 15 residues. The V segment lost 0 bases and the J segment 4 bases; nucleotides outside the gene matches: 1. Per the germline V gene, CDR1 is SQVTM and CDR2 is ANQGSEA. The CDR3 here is CSVEDGQGATGELFF. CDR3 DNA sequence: TGCAGCGTTGAAGACGGACAGGGGGCCACCGGGGAGCTGTTTTTT.

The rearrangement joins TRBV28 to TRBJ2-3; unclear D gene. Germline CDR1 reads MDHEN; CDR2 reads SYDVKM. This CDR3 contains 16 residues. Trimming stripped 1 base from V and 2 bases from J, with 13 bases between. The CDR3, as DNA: TGTGCCAGCAGTTTATACATTGCGTCAACCACAGATACGCAGTATTTT. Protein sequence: CASSLYIASTTDTQYF. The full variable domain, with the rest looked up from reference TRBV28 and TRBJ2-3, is DVKVTQSSRYLVKRTGEKVFLECVQDMDHENMFWYRQDPGLGLRLIYFSYDVKMKEKGDIPEGYSVSREKKERFSLILESASTNQTSMYLCASSLYIASTTDTQYFGPGTRLTVL.

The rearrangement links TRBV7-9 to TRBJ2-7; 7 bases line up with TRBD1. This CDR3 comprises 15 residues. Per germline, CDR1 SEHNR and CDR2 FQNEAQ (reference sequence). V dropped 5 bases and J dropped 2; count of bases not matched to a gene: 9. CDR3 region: CASSLRQGSAYEQYF. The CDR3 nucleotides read TGTGCCAGCAGCCTCCGACAGGGTTCCGCCTACGAGCAGTACTTC.

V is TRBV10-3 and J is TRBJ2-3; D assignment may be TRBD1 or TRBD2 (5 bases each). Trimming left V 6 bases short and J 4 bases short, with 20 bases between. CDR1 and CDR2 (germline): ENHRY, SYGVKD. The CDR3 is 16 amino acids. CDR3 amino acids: CAISAPEGSSADTQYF. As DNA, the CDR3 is TGTGCCATCAGCGCCCCAGAGGGGAGTTCCGCAGATACGCAGTATTTT.

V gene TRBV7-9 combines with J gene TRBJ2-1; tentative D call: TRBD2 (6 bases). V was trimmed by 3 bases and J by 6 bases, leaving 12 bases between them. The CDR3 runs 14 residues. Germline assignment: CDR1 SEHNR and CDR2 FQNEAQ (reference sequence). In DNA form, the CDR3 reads TGTGCCAGCAGCTTTGGGGCGGGGCCCAATGAGCAGTTCTTC. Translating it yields CASSFGAGPNEQFF.

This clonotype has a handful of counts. The CDR3 sequence is CASSYGVTGELFF. For the CDR3, the DNA is TGTGCCAGCAGTTACGGGGTCACCGGGGAGCTGTTTTTT. V is TRBV6-5 and J is TRBJ2-2; no clear D gene. Germline V gene lookup returns CDR1 MNHEY and CDR2 SVGAGI. Trimming cost V 2 bases and J 4 bases, with 5 bases left between them. This CDR3 has 13 residues.

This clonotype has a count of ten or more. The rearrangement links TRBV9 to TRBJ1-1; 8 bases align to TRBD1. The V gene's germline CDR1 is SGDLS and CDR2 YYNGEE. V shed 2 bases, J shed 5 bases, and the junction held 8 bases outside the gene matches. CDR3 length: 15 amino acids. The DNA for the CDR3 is TGTGCCAGCAGCGTGGACACAGGGGGAATTACTGAAGCTTTCTTT. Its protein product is CASSVDTGGITEAFF. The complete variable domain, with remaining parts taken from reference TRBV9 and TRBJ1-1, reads DSGVTQTPKHLITATGQRVTLRCSPRSGDLSVYWYQQSLDQGLQFLIQYYNGEERAKGNILERFSAQQFPDLHSELNLSSLELGDSALYFCASSVDTGGITEAFFGQGTRLTVV.

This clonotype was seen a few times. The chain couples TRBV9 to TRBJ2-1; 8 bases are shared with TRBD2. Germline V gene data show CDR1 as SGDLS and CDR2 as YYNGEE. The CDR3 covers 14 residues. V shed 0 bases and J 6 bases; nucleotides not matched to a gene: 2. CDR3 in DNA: TGTGCCAGCAGCGTAGTCGGGAGGGCCAATGAGCAGTTCTTC. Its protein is CASSVVGRANEQFF.